The sequence of this T cell receptor (beta chain) was determined in a study of blood T cell repertoires in COVID-19. V was clipped by 1 base and J by 3 bases, with 5 bases between them. The CDR3 has 12 amino acids. Germline V gene lookup returns CDR1 SGHRS and CDR2 YFSETQ. This clone was recorded only once. Libraries were prepared by immunoSEQ multiplex PCR; TCRdb keeps only in-frame clonotypes and omits some of them. The sample holds some 89,000 clones; about 80% are singletons and the top ten take around 7%. The sequenced sample was peripheral blood. The receptor was isolated from a man in his 70s with acute or convalescent COVID-19. The chain couples TRBV5-1 to TRBJ2-7; no clear D gene. This CDR3 reads CASSLTGYEQYF. The CDR3 bases are TGCGCCAGCAGCTTGACGGGCTACGAGCAGTACTTC.